These T cell receptor beta chains were read from a single sample in a study of blood T cell repertoires in COVID-19. Clones were sequenced by immunoSEQ multiplex PCR, and TCRdb holds only the in-frame ones, with some missing. The profile shows about 280,000 clones, roughly 85% of them singletons. The sequenced material came from PBMCs or T cells enriched from blood (not recorded which). The receptors originated from a woman aged 40-49 years who had recovered from COVID-19. Each CDR3 is given with its conserved first and last residue. Fields, in order: D gene, clone size, V gene, J gene, CDR3 DNA, CDR3 protein. The D gene is left open where the match is weak. Only some rows state a clone size, as once, few, many or a class for expanded clones.

TRBD2	.	TRBV28	TRBJ2-4	TGTGCCAGCAGTTCAGCGGGAGGGGCAAAAAACATTCAGTACTTC	CASSSAGGAKNIQYF
TRBD1	.	TRBV19	TRBJ1-1	TGTGCCAGTAGTAGACAGGGCGCGACCACTGAAGCTTTCTTT	CASSRQGATTEAFF
.	.	TRBV18	TRBJ1-5	TGTGCCAGCTCACCATCCGCGAATCAGCCCCAGCATTTT	CASSPSANQPQHF
.	.	TRBV4-3	TRBJ1-1	TGCGCCAGCAGCCAAGATCGAGGTGAAGCTTTCTTT	CASSQDRGEAFF
.	.	TRBV5-1	TRBJ2-3	TGCGCCAGCAGCCGGTCAGATACGCAGTATTTT	CASSRSDTQYF
TRBD1	.	TRBV18	TRBJ1-2	TGTGCCAGCTCATTCGCCGGGACAGGGTTCGATGGCTACACCTTC	CASSFAGTGFDGYTF
TRBD2	.	TRBV5-1	TRBJ2-7	TGCGCCAGCAGCCAGGGACTAGCGGAGAACGAGCAGTACTTC	CASSQGLAENEQYF
.	.	TRBV7-3	TRBJ2-2	TGTGCCAGCAGCTTATCCAGGGCTTTTAACACCGGGGAGCTGTTTTTT	CASSLSRAFNTGELFF
.	.	TRBV7-2	TRBJ2-3	TGTGCCAGCAGCCGCGAGCCGGTCGTAAATACGCAGTATTTT	CASSREPVVNTQYF
.	once	TRBV7-2	TRBJ2-7	TGTGCCAGCAGCGAACGGGGGGGGACAGGGTTCTACGAGCAGTACTTC	CASSERGGTGFYEQYF
TRBD2	.	TRBV7-2	TRBJ2-4	TGTGCCAGCAGCTTCCAGCGGGGGGCTGGTAAAAACATTCAGTACTTC	CASSFQRGAGKNIQYF
TRBD2	.	TRBV19	TRBJ2-1	TGTGCCAGTAGCCAGGGGGGGTTTAGCGGGAGCTCCTACAATGAGCAGTTCTTC	CASSQGGFSGSSYNEQFF
TRBD2	.	TRBV9	TRBJ2-1	TGTGCCAGCAGCCCAACCCCAGCGGGAGGTCTCTACAATGAGCAGTTCTTC	CASSPTPAGGLYNEQFF
.	.	TRBV20-1	TRBJ2-7	TGCAGTACTAGTGTCGGGAGAAGGTACGAGCAGTACTTC	CSTSVGRRYEQYF
.	.	TRBV7-6	TRBJ2-7	TGTGCCAGCAGCCGCGCCCCAGGGGTCCCCTACGAGCAGTACTTC	CASSRAPGVPYEQYF